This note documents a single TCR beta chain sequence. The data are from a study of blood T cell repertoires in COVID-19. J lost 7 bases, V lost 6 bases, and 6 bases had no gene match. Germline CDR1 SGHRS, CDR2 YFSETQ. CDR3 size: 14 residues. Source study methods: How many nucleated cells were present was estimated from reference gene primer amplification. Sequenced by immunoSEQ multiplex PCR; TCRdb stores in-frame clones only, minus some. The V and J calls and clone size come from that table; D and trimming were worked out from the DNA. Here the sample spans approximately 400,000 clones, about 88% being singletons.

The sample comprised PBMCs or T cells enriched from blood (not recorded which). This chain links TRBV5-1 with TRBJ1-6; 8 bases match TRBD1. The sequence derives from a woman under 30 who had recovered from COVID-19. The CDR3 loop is CASTRGQENSPLHF. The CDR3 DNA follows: TGCGCCAGCACCCGGGGACAGGAGAATTCACCCCTCCACTTT. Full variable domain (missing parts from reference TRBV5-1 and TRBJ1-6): KAGVTQTPRYLIKTRGQQVTLSCSPISGHRSVSWYQQTPGQGLQFLFEYFSETQRNKGNFPGRFSGRQFSNSRSEMNVSTLELGDSALYLCASTRGQENSPLHFGNGTRLTVT.